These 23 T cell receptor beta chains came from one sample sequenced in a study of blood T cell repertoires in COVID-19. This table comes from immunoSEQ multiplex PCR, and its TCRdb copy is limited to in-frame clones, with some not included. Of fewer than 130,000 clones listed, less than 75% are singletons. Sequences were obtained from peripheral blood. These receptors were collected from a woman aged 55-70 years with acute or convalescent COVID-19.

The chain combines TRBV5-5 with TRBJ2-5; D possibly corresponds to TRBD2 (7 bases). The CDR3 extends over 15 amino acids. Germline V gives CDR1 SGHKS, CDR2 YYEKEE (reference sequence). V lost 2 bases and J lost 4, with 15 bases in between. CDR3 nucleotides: TGTGCCAGCAGCTTTGGAGGGGGGGGAAGAGAGACCCAGTACTTC. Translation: CASSFGGGGRETQYF.

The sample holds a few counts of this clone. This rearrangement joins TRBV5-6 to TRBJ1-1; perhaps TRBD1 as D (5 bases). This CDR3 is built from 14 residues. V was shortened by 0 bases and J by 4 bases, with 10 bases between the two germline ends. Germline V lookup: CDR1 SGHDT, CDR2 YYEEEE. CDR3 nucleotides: TGTGCCAGCAGCTTGGAAGGCAGGGCCACTGAAGCTTTCTTT. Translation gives CASSLEGRATEAFF.

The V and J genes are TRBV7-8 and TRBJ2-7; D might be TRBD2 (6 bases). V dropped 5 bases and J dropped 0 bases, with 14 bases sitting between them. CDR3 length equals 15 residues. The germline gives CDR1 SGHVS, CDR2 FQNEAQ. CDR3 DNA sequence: TGTGCCAGCAGCGACCTAGCGCTCCTCTCCTACGAGCAGTACTTC. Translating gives CASSDLALLSYEQYF.

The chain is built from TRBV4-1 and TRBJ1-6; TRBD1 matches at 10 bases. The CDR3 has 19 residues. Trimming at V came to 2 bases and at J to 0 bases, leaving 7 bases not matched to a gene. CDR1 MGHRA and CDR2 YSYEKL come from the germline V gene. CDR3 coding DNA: TGCGCCAGCAGCCAAAAAGGGACAGGGGTTAGCTCCTATAATTCACCCCTCCACTTT. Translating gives CASSQKGTGVSSYNSPLHF.

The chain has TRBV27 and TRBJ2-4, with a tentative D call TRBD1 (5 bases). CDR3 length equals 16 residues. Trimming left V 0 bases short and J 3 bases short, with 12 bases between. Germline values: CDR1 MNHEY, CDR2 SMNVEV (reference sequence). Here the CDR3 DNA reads TGTGCCAGCAGTTTATCTAGGCAGGGCGTCAAAAACATTCAGTACTTC. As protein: CASSLSRQGVKNIQYF.

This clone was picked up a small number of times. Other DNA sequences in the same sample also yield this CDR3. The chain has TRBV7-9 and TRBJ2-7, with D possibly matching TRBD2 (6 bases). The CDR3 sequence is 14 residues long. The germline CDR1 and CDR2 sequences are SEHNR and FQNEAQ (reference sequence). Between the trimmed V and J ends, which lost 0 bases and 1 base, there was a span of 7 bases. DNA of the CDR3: TGTGCCAGCAGCTTAGCGGGGGGATCCTACGAGCAGTACTTC. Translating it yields CASSLAGGSYEQYF.

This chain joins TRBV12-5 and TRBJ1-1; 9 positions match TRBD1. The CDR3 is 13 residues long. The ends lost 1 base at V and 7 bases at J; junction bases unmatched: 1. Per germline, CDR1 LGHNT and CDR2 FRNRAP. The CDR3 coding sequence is TGTGCTAGTGGTTTGGCGGGACAGGGTGAAGCTTTCTTT. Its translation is CASGLAGQGEAFF.

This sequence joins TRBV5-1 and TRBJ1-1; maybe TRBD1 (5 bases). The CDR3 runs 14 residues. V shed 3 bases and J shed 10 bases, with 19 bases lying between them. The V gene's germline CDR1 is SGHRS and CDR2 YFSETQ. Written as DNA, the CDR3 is TGCGCCAGCAGCTCGCCCGATGGGGGGGTTGGAGCTTTCTTT. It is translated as CASSSPDGGVGAFF.

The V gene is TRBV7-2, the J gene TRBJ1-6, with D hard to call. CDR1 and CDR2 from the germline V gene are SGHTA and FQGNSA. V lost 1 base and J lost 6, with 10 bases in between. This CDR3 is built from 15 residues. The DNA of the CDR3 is TGTGCCAGCAGCTTAGGACCGGGTCCTAATTCACCCCTCCACTTT. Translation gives CASSLGPGPNSPLHF. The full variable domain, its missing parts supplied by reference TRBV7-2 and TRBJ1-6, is GAGVSQSPSNKVTEKGKDVELRCDPISGHTALYWYRQSLGQGLEFLIYFQGNSAPDKSGLPSDRFSAERTGGSVSTLTIQRTQQEDSAVYLCASSLGPGPNSPLHFGNGTRLTVT.

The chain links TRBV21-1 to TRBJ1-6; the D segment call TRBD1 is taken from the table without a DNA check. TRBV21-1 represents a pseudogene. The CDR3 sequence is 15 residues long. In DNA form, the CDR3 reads TGTGCCAGCAGCAAAGTGGCCACCTATAATTCACCCCTCCACTTT. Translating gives CASSKVATYNSPLHF.

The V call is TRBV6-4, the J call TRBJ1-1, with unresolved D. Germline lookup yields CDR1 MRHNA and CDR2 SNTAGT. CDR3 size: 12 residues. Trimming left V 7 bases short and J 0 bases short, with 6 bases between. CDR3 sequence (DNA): TGTGCCAGCATACAACTGAACACTGAAGCTTTCTTT. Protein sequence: CASIQLNTEAFF.

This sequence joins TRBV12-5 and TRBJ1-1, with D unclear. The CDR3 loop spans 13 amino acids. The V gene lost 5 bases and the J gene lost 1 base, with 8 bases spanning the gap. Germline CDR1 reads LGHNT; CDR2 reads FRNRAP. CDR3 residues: CASGKTGNTEAFF. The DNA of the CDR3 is TGTGCTAGTGGTAAGACGGGGAACACTGAAGCTTTCTTT.

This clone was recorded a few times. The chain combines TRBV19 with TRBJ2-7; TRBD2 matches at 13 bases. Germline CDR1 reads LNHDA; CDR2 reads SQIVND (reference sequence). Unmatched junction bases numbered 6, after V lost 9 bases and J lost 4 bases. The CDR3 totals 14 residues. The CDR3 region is CASAGLAGPYEQYF. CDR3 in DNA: TGTGCCAGCGCGGGACTAGCGGGGCCATACGAGCAGTACTTC. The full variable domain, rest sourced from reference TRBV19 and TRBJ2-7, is DGGITQSPKYLFRKEGQNVTLSCEQNLNHDAMYWYRQDPGQGLRLIYYSQIVNDFQKGDIAEGYSVSREKKESFPLTVTSAQKNPTAFYLCASAGLAGPYEQYFGPGTRLTVT.

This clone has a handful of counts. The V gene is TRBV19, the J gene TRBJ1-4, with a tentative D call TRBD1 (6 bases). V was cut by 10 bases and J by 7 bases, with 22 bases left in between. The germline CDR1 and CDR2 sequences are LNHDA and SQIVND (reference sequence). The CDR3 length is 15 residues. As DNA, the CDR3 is TGTGCCACCTTGTATGGCAGGGACATAAGTGAAAAACTGTTTTTT. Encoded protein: CATLYGRDISEKLFF.

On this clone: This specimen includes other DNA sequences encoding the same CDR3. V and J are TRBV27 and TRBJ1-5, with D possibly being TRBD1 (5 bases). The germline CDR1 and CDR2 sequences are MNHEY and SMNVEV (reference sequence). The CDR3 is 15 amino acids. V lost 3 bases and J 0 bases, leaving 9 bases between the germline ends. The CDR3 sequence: CASSFGQGSNQPQHF. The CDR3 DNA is TGTGCCAGCAGTTTTGGGCAGGGTAGCAATCAGCCCCAGCATTTT.

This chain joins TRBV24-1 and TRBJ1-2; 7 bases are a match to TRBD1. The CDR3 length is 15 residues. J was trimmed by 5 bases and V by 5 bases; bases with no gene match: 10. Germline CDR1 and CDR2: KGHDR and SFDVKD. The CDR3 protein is CATSGVGGTVYGYTF. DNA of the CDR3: TGTGCCACCAGTGGTGTCGGCGGGACAGTATATGGCTACACCTTC.

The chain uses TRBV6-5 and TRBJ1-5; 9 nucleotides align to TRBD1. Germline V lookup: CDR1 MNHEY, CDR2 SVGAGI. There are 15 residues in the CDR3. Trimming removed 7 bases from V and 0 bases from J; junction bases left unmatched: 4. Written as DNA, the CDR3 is TGTGCCAGCAAAGAACAGGGGGCTAGCAATCAGCCCCAGCATTTT. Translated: CASKEQGASNQPQHF.

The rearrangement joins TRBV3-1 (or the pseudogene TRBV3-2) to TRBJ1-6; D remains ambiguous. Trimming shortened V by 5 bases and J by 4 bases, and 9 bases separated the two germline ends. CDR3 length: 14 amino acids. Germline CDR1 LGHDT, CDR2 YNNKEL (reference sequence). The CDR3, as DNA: TGTGCCAGCAGCGTCAGTGATTATAATTCACCCCTCCACTTT. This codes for CASSVSDYNSPLHF.

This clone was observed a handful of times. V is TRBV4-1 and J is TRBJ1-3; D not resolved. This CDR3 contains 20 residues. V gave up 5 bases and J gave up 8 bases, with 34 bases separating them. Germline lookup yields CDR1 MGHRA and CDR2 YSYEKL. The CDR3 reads CASSEKLEGAATMDGHTIYF. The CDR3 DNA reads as TGCGCCAGCAGCGAGAAACTGGAGGGCGCCGCTACTATGGACGGACACACCATATATTTT.

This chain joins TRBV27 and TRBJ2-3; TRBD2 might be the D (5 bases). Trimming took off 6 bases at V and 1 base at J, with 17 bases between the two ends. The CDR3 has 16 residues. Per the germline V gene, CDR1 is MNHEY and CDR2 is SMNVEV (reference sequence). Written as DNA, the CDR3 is TGTGCCAGCAGCCACGGACCTAAGAGGGGCACAGATACGCAGTATTTT. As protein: CASSHGPKRGTDTQYF.

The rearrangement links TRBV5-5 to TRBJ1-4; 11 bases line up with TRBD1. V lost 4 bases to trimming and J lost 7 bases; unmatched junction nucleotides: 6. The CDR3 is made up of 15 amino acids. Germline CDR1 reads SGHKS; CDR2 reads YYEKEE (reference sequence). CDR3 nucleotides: TGTGCCAGCAGCGCCGGGACAGGGGGGCGTGAAAAACTGTTTTTT. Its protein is CASSAGTGGREKLFF.

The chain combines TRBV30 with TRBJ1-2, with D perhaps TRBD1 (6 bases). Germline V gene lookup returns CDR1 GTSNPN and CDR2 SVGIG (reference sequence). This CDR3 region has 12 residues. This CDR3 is CVTRDTGRGYTF. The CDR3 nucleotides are TGTGTGACCAGGGACACCGGGCGTGGCTACACCTTC.

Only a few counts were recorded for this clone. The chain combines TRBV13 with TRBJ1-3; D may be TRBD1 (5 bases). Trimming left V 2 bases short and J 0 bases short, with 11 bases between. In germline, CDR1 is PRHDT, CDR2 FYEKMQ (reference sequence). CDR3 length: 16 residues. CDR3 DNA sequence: TGTGCCAGCAGCTTAACAGGCCTAAACTCTGGAAACACCATATATTTT. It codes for CASSLTGLNSGNTIYF.